A single T cell receptor beta chain is shown here with its context. Its antigen remains unknown. The sample belongs to a study of cytomegalovirus exposure and HLA in healthy donors. Study conclusions and caveats: Segments of the TCR beta V type were, in most cases, productive about 90% or about 30% of the time in an earlier analysis. According to the study, 160 or so TCR beta chains were cytomegalovirus-associated.

Amplification used 60 Vbeta primers and 13 Jbeta primers. As handled by the study authors: Later reanalysis found roughly 80 million unique TCR beta chains, around 10 million of them shared. The method was immunoSEQ multiplex PCR; TCRdb's version includes in-frame clones alone and lacks a portion of them. Clone size and the V and J calls come from that table; the DNA yielded D and trimming. The table records roughly 250,000 clones, 80% of them present only once. The CDR3 is 15 residues long. The ends lost 3 bases at V and 8 bases at J; junction bases unmatched: 7. Germline V lookup: CDR1 SGHNT, CDR2 YYREEE (reference sequence).

The chain combines TRBV5-4 with TRBJ2-1; 11 bases agree with TRBD1. The specimen sequenced was PBMCs. This TCR was sampled from a girl aged 2-10 years in good health and CMV-seronegative. Here the CDR3 reads CASSSGQGAIYEQFF. CDR3 DNA sequence: TGTGCCAGCAGCTCCGGACAGGGGGCGATCTATGAGCAGTTCTTC.